The table lists the clone carrying this TCR beta chain with a few counts. Unique molecular identifiers were incorporated into the prepared TCRbeta library. In TCRdb, the PCR reads were re-called with MiXCR into one record per CDR3 protein. The repertoire consists of more than 550,000 distinct CDR3 sequences, with 10% to 13% occurring once and the leading ten covering less than 5%. This sample was taken from a study of T-cell reconstitution after alpha-beta-depleted transplantation in children. The receptor's source is a human donor who donated a stem cell graft to a child with acute myeloid leukemia. Here the sequenced sample was PBMCs from the stem cell graft donor, taken from the stem cell graft.

CDR3 coding DNA: TGTGCCAGCAGTTTGCAGGGAAGATCCACTGAAGCTTTCTTT. This translates into CASSLQGRSTEAFF. The chain couples TRBV12-3 or TRBV12-4 to TRBJ1-1; D possibly corresponds to TRBD1 (5 bases). The CDR3 runs 14 residues. Trimming left V 3 bases short and J 4 bases short, with 12 bases between.